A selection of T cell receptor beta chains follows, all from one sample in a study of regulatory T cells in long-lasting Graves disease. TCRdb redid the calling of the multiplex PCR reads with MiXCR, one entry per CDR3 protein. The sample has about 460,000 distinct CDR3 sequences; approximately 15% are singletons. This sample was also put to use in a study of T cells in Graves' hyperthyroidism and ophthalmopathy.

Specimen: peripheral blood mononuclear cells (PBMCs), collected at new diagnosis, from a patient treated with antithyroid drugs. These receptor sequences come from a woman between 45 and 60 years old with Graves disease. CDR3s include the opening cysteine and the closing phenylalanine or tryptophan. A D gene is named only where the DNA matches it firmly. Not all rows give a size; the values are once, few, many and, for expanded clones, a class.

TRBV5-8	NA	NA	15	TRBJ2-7	CASSLGRPDTYEQYF	TGTGCCAGCAGCTTGGGCCGACCGGACACCTACGAGCAGTACTTC
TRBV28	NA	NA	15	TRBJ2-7	CASSLGGRKGHEQYF	TGTGCCAGCAGTTTAGGGGGCAGGAAGGGGCACGAGCAGTACTTC
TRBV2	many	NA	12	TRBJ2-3	CASRSSQDTQYF	TGTGCCAGCAGGTCTAGTCAAGATACGCAGTATTTT
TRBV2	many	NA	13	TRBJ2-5	CASSRQGGETQYF	TGTGCCAGCAGCAGACAGGGAGGAGAGACCCAGTACTTC
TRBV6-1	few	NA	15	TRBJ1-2	CASCLAEARYYGYTF	TGTGCCAGCTGCCTTGCCGAAGCGAGATACTATGGCTACACCTTC
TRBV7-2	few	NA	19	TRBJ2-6	CASSADPREPLSGANVLTF	TGTGCCAGCAGCGCCGACCCCAGAGAGCCCCTCTCTGGGGCCAACGTCCTGACTTTC
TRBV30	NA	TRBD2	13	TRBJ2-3	CAWTGTSAGTQYF	TGTGCCTGGACCGGGACTAGCGCTGGTACGCAGTATTTT
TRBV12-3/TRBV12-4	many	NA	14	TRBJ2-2	CASSLWEVTGELFF	TGTGCCAGCAGTTTATGGGAAGTGACCGGGGAGCTGTTTTTT
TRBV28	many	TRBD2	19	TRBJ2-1	CASSFSPGLAGGFYNEQFF	TGTGCCAGCAGTTTCTCCCCGGGACTAGCGGGAGGATTCTACAATGAGCAGTTCTTC
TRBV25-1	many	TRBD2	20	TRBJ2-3	CASSGTFAGLAGATTDTQYF	TGTGCCAGCAGTGGGACCTTCGCGGGACTAGCGGGCGCTACCACAGATACGCAGTATTTT
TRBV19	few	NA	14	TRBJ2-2	CASSKVTLSGELFF	TGTGCCAGTAGCAAGGTGACCTTATCCGGGGAGCTGTTTTTT
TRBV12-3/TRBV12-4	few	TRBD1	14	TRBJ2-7	CASGGPTGGFEQYF	TGTGCCAGCGGGGGACCGACAGGGGGTTTCGAGCAGTACTTC
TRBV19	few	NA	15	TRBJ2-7	CASSLLGQATNEQYF	TGTGCCAGTAGCTTGTTAGGGCAGGCAACCAACGAGCAGTACTTC
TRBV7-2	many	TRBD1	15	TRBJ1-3	CASSQTGVPGNTIYF	TGTGCCAGCAGCCAGACAGGGGTCCCTGGAAACACCATATATTTT
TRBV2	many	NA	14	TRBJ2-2	CASSVTGNTGELFF	TGTGCCAGCAGCGTGACAGGGAACACCGGGGAGCTGTTTTTT
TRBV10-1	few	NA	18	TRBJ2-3	CASSETGIAEVGADTQYF	TGCGCCAGCAGTGAGACGGGGATAGCGGAGGTGGGAGCAGATACGCAGTATTTT
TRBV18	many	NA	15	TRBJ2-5	CASSPSRAGKETQYF	TGTGCCAGCTCACCATCTAGGGCAGGGAAAGAGACCCAGTACTTC
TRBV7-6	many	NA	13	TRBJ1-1	CASSLSTSTEAFF	TGTGCCAGCAGCTTATCCACGAGTACTGAAGCTTTCTTT
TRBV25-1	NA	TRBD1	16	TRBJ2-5	CASSELWQGAGETQYF	TGTGCCAGCAGTGAATTATGGCAGGGGGCCGGTGAGACCCAGTACTTC
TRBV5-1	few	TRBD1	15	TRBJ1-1	CASSLAEGAGTEAFF	TGCGCCAGCAGCTTGGCCGAGGGGGCGGGCACTGAAGCTTTCTTT
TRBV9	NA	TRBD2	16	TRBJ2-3	CASSVATAGNTDTQYF	TGTGCCAGCAGCGTAGCTACAGCGGGAAACACAGATACGCAGTATTTT
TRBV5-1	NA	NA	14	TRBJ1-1	CASSLGGIDTEAFF	TGCGCCAGCAGCTTGGGGGGGATCGACACTGAAGCTTTCTTT
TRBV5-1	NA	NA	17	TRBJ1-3	CASSPDYNTGSGNTIYF	TGCGCCAGCAGCCCGGACTACAATACAGGGTCTGGAAACACCATATATTTT
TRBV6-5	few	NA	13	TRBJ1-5	CASSYGGRQPQHF	TGTGCCAGCAGTTACGGGGGGCGGCAGCCCCAGCATTTT
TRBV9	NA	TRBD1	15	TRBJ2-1	CASSTTGTGVWGGFF	TGTGCCAGCAGCACAACCGGGACAGGGGTGTGGGGAGGGTTCTTC
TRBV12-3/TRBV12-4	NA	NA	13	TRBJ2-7	CASRVGQINEQYF	TGTGCCAGCCGGGTAGGACAGATCAACGAGCAGTACTTC
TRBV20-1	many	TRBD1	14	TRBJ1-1	CSASRQGLNTEAFF	TGCAGTGCTAGTAGACAGGGGTTGAACACTGAAGCTTTCTTT
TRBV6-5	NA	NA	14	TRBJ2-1	CASSYSFSSGEQFF	TGTGCCAGCAGTTACTCGTTCTCTTCCGGGGAGCAGTTCTTC
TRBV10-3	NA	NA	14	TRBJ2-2	CAISEQVNTGELFF	TGTGCCATCAGTGAACAAGTAAACACCGGGGAGCTGTTTTTT
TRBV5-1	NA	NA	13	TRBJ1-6	CASSKAMASPLHF	TGCGCCAGCAGCAAGGCCATGGCATCACCCCTCCACTTT